The 5 T cell receptor beta chains given below trace back to one sample, sequenced in a study of monozygotic twins with inflammatory bowel disease. TCRdb reworked the 5' RACE reads into one entry per CDR3 protein, no DNA. This sample's clone table lists approximately 330,000 distinct CDR3 sequences. Sequencing was carried out using blood. The source of these receptors is a human donor with ulcerative colitis or Crohn's disease, or a healthy co-twin of an affected twin (not recorded which).

The chain is built from TRBV12-5 and TRBJ2-5. In germline, CDR1 is LGHNT, CDR2 FRNRAP. The CDR3 sequence is 12 residues long. This CDR3 is CASGLVEETQYF.

The chain links TRBV10-3 to TRBJ1-1. This CDR3 has 13 amino acids. Germline CDR1 is ENHRY and CDR2 is SYGVKD. The CDR3: CAISGGRETEAFF.

The CDR3: CASSHYSGGAYEQYF. This chain uses TRBV4-3 with TRBJ2-7; TCRdb designates TRBD2, a call that cannot be tested without DNA. Germline V lookup: CDR1 LGHNA, CDR2 YSLEER. This CDR3 has 15 residues.

The gene calls are TRBV5-6 and TRBJ2-3. The length of the CDR3 is 17 residues. Germline V gives CDR1 SGHDT, CDR2 YYEEEE. CDR3 residues: CASSLAMRTTSTDTQYF. Full variable domain (rest looked up from reference TRBV5-6 and TRBJ2-3): DAGVTQSPTHLIKTRGQQVTLRCSPKSGHDTVSWYQQALGQGPQFIFQYYEEEERQRGNFPDRFSGHQFPNYSSELNVNALLLGDSALYLCASSLAMRTTSTDTQYFGPGTRLTVL.

The V call is TRBV20-1, the J call TRBJ1-5. Germline V lookup: CDR1 DFQATT, CDR2 SNEGSKA (reference sequence). The length of the CDR3 is 13 residues. The CDR3 reads CSASGSFNQPQHF.